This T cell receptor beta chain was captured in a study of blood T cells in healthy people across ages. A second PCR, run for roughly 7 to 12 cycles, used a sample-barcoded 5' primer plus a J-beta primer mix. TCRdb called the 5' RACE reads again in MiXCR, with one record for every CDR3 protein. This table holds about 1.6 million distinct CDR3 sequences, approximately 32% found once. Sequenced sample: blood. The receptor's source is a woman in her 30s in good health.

The CDR3 loop reads CATSTGQGYTGELFF. The CDR3, as DNA: TGTGCCACCAGTACGGGACAGGGGTACACCGGGGAGCTGTTTTTT. This chain uses TRBV24-1 with TRBJ2-2; the match to TRBD1 covers 10 bases. From germline, CDR1 is KGHDR and CDR2 SFDVKD. The CDR3 is made up of 15 amino acids. Trimming removed 6 bases from V and 3 bases from J; junction bases left unmatched: 3.